This T cell receptor beta chain was captured by sequencing in a study of blood T cell repertoires in COVID-19. For the study at large: From T cells, B-cell-depleted T cells, or PBMCs came the material, which was cDNA or gDNA.

Turning to this clone: The same CDR3 can be traced to other DNA sequences in this sample.

This CDR3 is 14 amino acids long. Trimming left V 0 bases short and J 2 bases short, with 8 bases between. Germline assignment: CDR1 SGHRS and CDR2 YFSETQ. Sequenced by immunoSEQ multiplex PCR; TCRdb stores in-frame clones only, minus some. The table lists around 120,000 clones, about 78% of them singletons. The TCR comes from a man aged 70 or older with acute or convalescent COVID-19. Material: peripheral blood. The V and J genes are TRBV5-1 and TRBJ2-5, with no clear D. The DNA of the CDR3 is TGCGCCAGCAGCTTGGCCGGTGGTCAAGAGACCCAGTACTTC. Translation: CASSLAGGQETQYF.